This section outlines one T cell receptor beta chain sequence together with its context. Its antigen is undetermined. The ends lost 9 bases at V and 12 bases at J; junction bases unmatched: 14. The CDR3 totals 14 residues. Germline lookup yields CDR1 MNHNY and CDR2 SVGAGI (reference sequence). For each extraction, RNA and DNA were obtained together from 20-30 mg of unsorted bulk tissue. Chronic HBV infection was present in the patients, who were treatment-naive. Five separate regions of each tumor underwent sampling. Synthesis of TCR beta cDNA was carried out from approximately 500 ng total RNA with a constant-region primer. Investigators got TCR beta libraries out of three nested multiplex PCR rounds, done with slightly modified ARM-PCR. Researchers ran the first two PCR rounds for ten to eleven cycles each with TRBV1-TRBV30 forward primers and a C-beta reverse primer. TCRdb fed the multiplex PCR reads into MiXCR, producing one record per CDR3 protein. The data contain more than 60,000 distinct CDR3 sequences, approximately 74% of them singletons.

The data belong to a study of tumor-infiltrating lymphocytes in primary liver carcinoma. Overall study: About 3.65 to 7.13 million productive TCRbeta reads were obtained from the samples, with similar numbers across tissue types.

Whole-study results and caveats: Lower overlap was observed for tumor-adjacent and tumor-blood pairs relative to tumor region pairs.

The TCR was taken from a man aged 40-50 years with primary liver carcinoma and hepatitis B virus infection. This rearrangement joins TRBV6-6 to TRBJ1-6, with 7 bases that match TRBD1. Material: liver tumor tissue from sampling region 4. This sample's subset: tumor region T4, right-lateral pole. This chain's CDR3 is CASAPRGKDLPLHF. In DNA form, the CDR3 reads TGTGCCAGTGCCCCCAGGGGGAAAGATTTACCCCTCCACTTT.